Listed below are T cell receptor beta chains from one sample, sequenced in a study of CD8 T cells in Susac syndrome. In TCRdb, the immunoSEQ multiplex PCR reads were re-called with MiXCR into one record per CDR3 protein. This sample yields about 73,000 distinct CDR3 sequences, of which about 95% are seen a single time; roughly 0.4% belongs to the top ten. Sequenced material: CD8+ T cells from PBMCs. The origin of the receptors is a human donor with multiple sclerosis. Each CDR3 is given with its conserved first and last residue. A D gene is named only where the DNA matches it firmly. Not every row has a clone size; where given, it reads once, few, many or a size class.

size | J | V | D | length | DNA | CDR3
- | TRBJ2-7 | TRBV5-6 | - | 14 | TGTGCCAGCAGCCGGGGGGCCGGCTCCTACGAGCAGTACTTC | CASSRGAGSYEQYF
- | TRBJ1-3 | TRBV4-1 | - | 14 | TGCGCCAGCAGCCAGGGGGTTTCTGGAAACACCATATATTTT | CASSQGVSGNTIYF
- | TRBJ2-1 | TRBV6-5 | - | 13 | TGTGCCAGCAGTGGGGGTGGGTCGAATGAGCAGTTCTTC | CASSGGGSNEQFF
- | TRBJ1-5 | TRBV6-2/TRBV6-3 | - | 16 | TGTGCCAGCAGTTACTCCGGACCGTATAGCAATCAGCCCCAGCATTTT | CASSYSGPYSNQPQHF
- | TRBJ2-7 | TRBV10-3 | TRBD2 | 15 | TGTGCCATCAGTGTAGGGACTAGCGGCTCCTACGAGCAGTACTTC | CAISVGTSGSYEQYF
- | TRBJ2-3 | TRBV9 | - | 13 | TGTGCCAGCAGCGTGGTCAGCACAGATACGCAGTATTTT | CASSVVSTDTQYF
- | TRBJ1-2 | TRBV30 | TRBD1 | 14 | TGTGCCTGGGCTCCGGACAGGGCATCCTATGGCTACACCTTC | CAWAPDRASYGYTF
- | TRBJ2-7 | TRBV29-1 | TRBD1 | 13 | TGCAGCGGGGCCACAGGGGACACCTACGAGCAGTACTTC | CSGATGDTYEQYF
- | TRBJ2-6 | TRBV6-2/TRBV6-3 | - | 16 | TGTGCCAGCAGTTGGGGACGTCACTCTGGGGCCAACGTCCTGACTTTC | CASSWGRHSGANVLTF
few | TRBJ2-1 | TRBV7-9 | TRBD2 | 15 | TGTGCCAGCAGCTTAGCAGCGGGAGCCTACAATGAGCAGTTCTTC | CASSLAAGAYNEQFF
- | TRBJ2-1 | TRBV30 | - | 15 | TGTGCCTGGAGAATCGGGGGCCTCTCCTACAATGAGCAGTTCTTC | CAWRIGGLSYNEQFF
once | TRBJ2-2 | TRBV27 | - | 11 | TGTGCCGCCGGCCACACCGGGGGGCTGTTTTTT | CAAGHTGGLFF
- | TRBJ1-5 | TRBV3-1 | - | 13 | TGTGCCAGCAGCCAAGTGTGGGGTCAGCCCCAGCATTTT | CASSQVWGQPQHF
- | TRBJ1-6 | TRBV6-6 | - | 14 | TGTGCCAGCAGCTACACTCAGGGCGGGTCACCCCTCCACTTT | CASSYTQGGSPLHF
- | TRBJ2-5 | TRBV24-1 | TRBD1 | 15 | TGTGCCACCAGTGATTTAGAACAGGGGAGAGAGACCCAGTACTTC | CATSDLEQGRETQYF
- | TRBJ1-4 | TRBV7-6 | - | 15 | TGTGCCAGCAGCTCGACTCGGGGGCCAAATGAAAAACTGTTTTTT | CASSSTRGPNEKLFF
- | TRBJ1-1 | TRBV30 | - | 11 | TGTGCCCTCTCGGGGGGCCCTGAAGCTTTCTTT | CALSGGPEAFF
- | TRBJ1-1 | TRBV7-6 | TRBD1 | 15 | TGTGCCAGCAGCGCGGACAGGGGGCTTGGTACTGAAGCTTTCTTT | CASSADRGLGTEAFF
- | TRBJ2-5 | TRBV6-5 | TRBD2 | 17 | TGTGCCAGCAGTTACTCCAGAATAGCGGGGGACCAAGAGACCCAGTACTTC | CASSYSRIAGDQETQYF
- | TRBJ1-1 | TRBV7-2 | - | 14 | TGTGCCAGCAGCTTAATCGGGGAGGGGACTGAAGCTTTCTTT | CASSLIGEGTEAFF
- | TRBJ2-2 | TRBV6-4 | - | 14 | TGTGCCAGCAGTGACTTTGACGGAACCGGGGAGCTGTTTTTT | CASSDFDGTGELFF
few | TRBJ2-3 | TRBV18 | - | 17 | TGTGCCAGCTCACCTACCACCACAGGGCTCTTTGCAGATACGCAGTATTTT | CASSPTTTGLFADTQYF
- | TRBJ1-2 | TRBV7-9 | - | 15 | TGTGCCAGCAGCCCACTTTCTGTAGGGGTGGGTGGCTACACCTTC | CASSPLSVGVGGYTF